This is a list of T cell receptor beta chains from one sample in a study of T cell clones after liver transplantation. This table comes from immunoSEQ multiplex PCR, and its TCRdb copy is limited to in-frame clones, with some not included. Of tens of thousands of clones in the sample, roughly four fifths were seen once. Specimen: CD4+ T cells from blood, collected approximately 3.5 years after liver transplant. The origin of the receptors is a human patient who received a liver transplant. Some T cells may arise from the graft donor. Both conserved end residues are part of each CDR3. The D gene is left open where the match is weak. Expanded clones are given a class, and other clones once, few, many or no size at all.

DNA: TGTGCCAGTAGCCAAGTATCGACGGGTAGCACTGAAGCTTTCTTT; CDR3: CASSQVSTGSTEAFF; J: TRBJ1-1; size: .; D: .; V: TRBV19; length: 15
DNA: TGTGCCAGCACACGGACAGGGGGAAGACAGCCCCAGCATTTT; CDR3: CASTRTGGRQPQHF; J: TRBJ1-5; size: once; D: TRBD1; V: TRBV28; length: 14
DNA: TGTGCCAGCAGAAGGAGGCGCTATACAGATACGCAGTATTTT; CDR3: CASRRRRYTDTQYF; J: TRBJ2-3; size: .; D: .; V: TRBV28; length: 14
DNA: TGTGCCAGTAGTACCCGCCCCCCTGTAATGGCTTTCTTT; CDR3: CASSTRPPVMAFF; J: TRBJ1-1; size: .; D: .; V: TRBV19; length: 13
DNA: TGTGCCAGCAGCTGGGGAGCTATAGCGGGAGGTACCGGGGAGCTGTTTTTT; CDR3: CASSWGAIAGGTGELFF; J: TRBJ2-2; size: few; D: TRBD2; V: TRBV5-4; length: 17
DNA: TGTGCCAGCAGCATTAGCGGGGCCGGGCGCTACGAGCAGTACTTC; CDR3: CASSISGAGRYEQYF; J: TRBJ2-7; size: .; D: TRBD2; V: TRBV13; length: 15
DNA: TGTGCCAGTAGCCCTAAGAACGGGGGGGGTACAGATACGCAGTATTTT; CDR3: CASSPKNGGGTDTQYF; J: TRBJ2-3; size: .; D: TRBD2; V: TRBV19; length: 16
DNA: TGCGCCAGCAGCTTCCCAGATACGCAGTATTTT; CDR3: CASSFPDTQYF; J: TRBJ2-3; size: .; D: .; V: TRBV5-1; length: 11
DNA: TGTGCCAGTAGTATAAAGGGACAGGGGGCCGATAGCAATCAGCCCCAGCATTTT; CDR3: CASSIKGQGADSNQPQHF; J: TRBJ1-5; size: .; D: TRBD1; V: TRBV19; length: 18
DNA: TGTGCCAGCAGCCAAGGCGAATTGTACAATCAGCCCCAGCATTTT; CDR3: CASSQGELYNQPQHF; J: TRBJ1-5; size: .; D: .; V: TRBV4-2; length: 15
DNA: TGCGCCAGCAGCTTGGGGAAGGGGACAGGGGGTACTGAGCAGTACTTC; CDR3: CASSLGKGTGGTEQYF; J: TRBJ2-7; size: .; D: TRBD1; V: TRBV5-1; length: 16
DNA: TGTGCCAGCAGTAGTAGCGGGGGAGCCTATACGCAGTATTTT; CDR3: CASSSSGGAYTQYF; J: TRBJ2-3; size: .; D: TRBD2; V: TRBV28; length: 14
DNA: TGTGCCAGCAGCCGGACAGGGGGCAGGTATGGCTACACCTTC; CDR3: CASSRTGGRYGYTF; J: TRBJ1-2; size: many; D: TRBD1; V: TRBV27; length: 14
DNA: TGTGCCAGCAGCCAACGCGGGTACAATGAGCAGTTCTTC; CDR3: CASSQRGYNEQFF; J: TRBJ2-1; size: .; D: .; V: TRBV11-2; length: 13
DNA: TGTGCCAGCAGCTTAGGCACAGCTTCCTACGAGCAGTACTTC; CDR3: CASSLGTASYEQYF; J: TRBJ2-7; size: .; D: .; V: TRBV7-9; length: 14
DNA: TGTGCCAGCAGTGAAGCGCACAATCAGCCCCAGCATTTT; CDR3: CASSEAHNQPQHF; J: TRBJ1-5; size: .; D: .; V: TRBV6-1; length: 13
DNA: TGTGCCAGTAGTTCCGGGACAGTTTACAATGAGCAGTTCTTC; CDR3: CASSSGTVYNEQFF; J: TRBJ2-1; size: .; D: TRBD1; V: TRBV19; length: 14
DNA: TGTGCCAGCAGCTTGGTAGTGGGAGATCAGCCCCAGCATTTT; CDR3: CASSLVVGDQPQHF; J: TRBJ1-5; size: .; D: .; V: TRBV5-8; length: 14
DNA: TGTGCCAGCAGTTTAAATTGGGTTACTGAAGCTTTCTTT; CDR3: CASSLNWVTEAFF; J: TRBJ1-1; size: .; D: .; V: TRBV28; length: 13
DNA: TGTGCCAGTAGTAGAGGTCCGGCCACTGAAGCTTTCTTT; CDR3: CASSRGPATEAFF; J: TRBJ1-1; size: .; D: .; V: TRBV19; length: 13
DNA: TGTGCCCAGGACCGGACTAGTTTTCGTGAGCAGTTCTTC; CDR3: CAQDRTSFREQFF; J: TRBJ2-1; size: .; D: TRBD2; V: TRBV30; length: 13
DNA: TGTGCCAGCTCACCCGACATGAACACTGAAGCTTTCTTT; CDR3: CASSPDMNTEAFF; J: TRBJ1-1; size: .; D: .; V: TRBV18; length: 13
DNA: TGTGCCAGCTCTCGGGGGGAGAACACTGAAGCTTTCTTT; CDR3: CASSRGENTEAFF; J: TRBJ1-1; size: .; D: .; V: TRBV5-5; length: 13
DNA: TGTGCCATCAGCGGACAGGGGAAATTGCCCCAGCATTTT; CDR3: CAISGQGKLPQHF; J: TRBJ1-5; size: .; D: TRBD1; V: TRBV10-3; length: 13
DNA: TGTGCCATCAGCCGGGATAGCGGGAGGGCCGGGGAGCAGTACTTC; CDR3: CAISRDSGRAGEQYF; J: TRBJ2-7; size: .; D: TRBD2; V: TRBV10-3; length: 15
DNA: TGTGCCAGTAGTATTGGGCGAGAGACCCAGTACTTC; CDR3: CASSIGRETQYF; J: TRBJ2-5; size: .; D: .; V: TRBV19; length: 12
DNA: TGCGCCAGCAGCCCCCGGGGAGACGAATACGAGGAGCAGTACTTC; CDR3: CASSPRGDEYEEQYF; J: TRBJ2-7; size: .; D: .; V: TRBV4-3; length: 15
DNA: TGTGCCAGCTCACCAGGGAACGGGGGCTATGGCTACACCTTC; CDR3: CASSPGNGGYGYTF; J: TRBJ1-2; size: .; D: .; V: TRBV18; length: 14
DNA: TGTGCCAGTAGTGCTCGAAAGGGCCACAATCAGCCCCAGCATTTT; CDR3: CASSARKGHNQPQHF; J: TRBJ1-5; size: .; D: .; V: TRBV19; length: 15
DNA: TGTGCCAGCAGTTACTCGAGAGGAGGGAATCAGCCCCAGCATTTT; CDR3: CASSYSRGGNQPQHF; J: TRBJ1-5; size: .; D: .; V: TRBV6-5; length: 15
DNA: TGTGCCAGCAGACCCGGTACGCCGGGCACTGAAGCTTTCTTT; CDR3: CASRPGTPGTEAFF; J: TRBJ1-1; size: .; D: .; V: TRBV6-6; length: 14
DNA: TGTGCCAGCTCACCAAGTGTGAACACTGAAGCTTTCTTT; CDR3: CASSPSVNTEAFF; J: TRBJ1-1; size: .; D: .; V: TRBV18; length: 13
DNA: TGTGCCAGCAGCGTAGCAGGCGGGAGGGCCGCAGATACGCAGTATTTT; CDR3: CASSVAGGRAADTQYF; J: TRBJ2-3; size: once; D: TRBD2; V: TRBV9; length: 16
DNA: TGTGCCAGCAGTCCCCCACAGGGGCGGGAGGCTTTCTTT; CDR3: CASSPPQGREAFF; J: TRBJ1-1; size: .; D: TRBD1; V: TRBV28; length: 13
DNA: TGTGCCAGCAGTTACAGGGGAGGGGAGCAGTACTTC; CDR3: CASSYRGGEQYF; J: TRBJ2-7; size: .; D: TRBD2; V: TRBV6-6; length: 12
DNA: TGTGCCAGCAGTCGAATAACTAGCGGGAGGGGAGGCACCGGGGAGCTGTTTTTT; CDR3: CASSRITSGRGGTGELFF; J: TRBJ2-2; size: .; D: TRBD2; V: TRBV28; length: 18
DNA: TGTGCCACCAGCAGAGCCCGGGACGGGCAGGCTTTCGAGTACTTC; CDR3: CATSRARDGQAFEYF; J: TRBJ2-4; size: .; D: .; V: TRBV15; length: 15
DNA: TGCGCCAGCAGCTTGGGGGAGTTCTCCTACGAGCAGTACTTC; CDR3: CASSLGEFSYEQYF; J: TRBJ2-7; size: .; D: .; V: TRBV5-1; length: 14
DNA: TGTGCCAGCTCCCTAGCGGGCTCCGCACCGGAGCAGTACTTC; CDR3: CASSLAGSAPEQYF; J: TRBJ2-7; size: once; D: TRBD2; V: TRBV18; length: 14
DNA: TGCAGTTTTGACCGCCAAGAGACCCAGTACTTC; CDR3: CSFDRQETQYF; J: TRBJ2-5; size: .; D: .; V: TRBV20-1; length: 11
DNA: TGTGCCAGCAGCTTATTCCGAGGGGAGGGCTACGAGCAGTACTTC; CDR3: CASSLFRGEGYEQYF; J: TRBJ2-7; size: .; D: TRBD2; V: TRBV7-2; length: 15
DNA: TGTGCCATCAGTGAGTTTGGCATCGAAGACACTGAAGCTTTCTTT; CDR3: CAISEFGIEDTEAFF; J: TRBJ1-1; size: .; D: .; V: TRBV10-3; length: 15
DNA: TGTGCCACCGGTACAGGGTTTGGTAACACCGGGGAGCTGTTTTTT; CDR3: CATGTGFGNTGELFF; J: TRBJ2-2; size: .; D: .; V: TRBV19; length: 15
DNA: TGTGCCAGCAGCTTAAATGTCGGCCCGACTGAAGCTTTCTTT; CDR3: CASSLNVGPTEAFF; J: TRBJ1-1; size: .; D: .; V: TRBV11-2; length: 14